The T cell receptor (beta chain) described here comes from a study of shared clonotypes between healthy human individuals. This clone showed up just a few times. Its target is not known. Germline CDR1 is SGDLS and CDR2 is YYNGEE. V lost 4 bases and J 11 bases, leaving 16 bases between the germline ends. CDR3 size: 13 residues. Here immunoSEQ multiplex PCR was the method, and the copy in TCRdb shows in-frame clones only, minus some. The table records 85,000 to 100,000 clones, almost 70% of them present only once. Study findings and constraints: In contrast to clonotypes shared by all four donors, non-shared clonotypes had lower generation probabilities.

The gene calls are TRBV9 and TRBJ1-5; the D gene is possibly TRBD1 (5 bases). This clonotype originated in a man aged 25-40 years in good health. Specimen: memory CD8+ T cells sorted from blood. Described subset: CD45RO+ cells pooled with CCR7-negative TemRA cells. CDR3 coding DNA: TGTGCCAGCAGCCCAGTCCCCGGGGGGGCCCAGCATTTT. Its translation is CASSPVPGGAQHF.